This T cell receptor beta chain emerged from a study of CD8 T cells in Susac syndrome. CDR1 and CDR2 from the germline V gene are SGHRS and YFSETQ. The CDR3 sequence is 14 residues long. The V and J ends lost 10 bases and 3 bases, in that order; junction bases with no gene match: 8. Random hexamers were used to reverse transcribe an amount of roughly 0.45 to 1 ug RNA. TCRdb reanalysed the immunoSEQ multiplex PCR reads using MiXCR and keeps one entry per CDR3 protein. The table records fewer than 350,000 distinct CDR3 sequences, about 91% of them present only once. This TCR came from a human donor with multiple sclerosis. This chain uses TRBV5-1 with TRBJ2-2; 8 bases line up with TRBD2. The material sequenced was CD4+ T cells from PBMCs. The CDR3 here is CAAAAGVDTGELFF. The CDR3 nucleotides are TGCGCCGCCGCAGCGGGAGTGGACACCGGGGAGCTGTTTTTT.